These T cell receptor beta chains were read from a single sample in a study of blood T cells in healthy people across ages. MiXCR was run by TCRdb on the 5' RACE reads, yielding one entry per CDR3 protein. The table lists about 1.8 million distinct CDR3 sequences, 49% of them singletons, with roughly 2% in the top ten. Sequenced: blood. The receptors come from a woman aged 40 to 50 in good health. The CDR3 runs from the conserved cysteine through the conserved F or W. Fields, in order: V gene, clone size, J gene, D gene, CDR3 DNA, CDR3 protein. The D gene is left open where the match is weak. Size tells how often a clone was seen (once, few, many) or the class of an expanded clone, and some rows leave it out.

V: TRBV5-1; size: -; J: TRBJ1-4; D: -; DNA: TGCGCCAGCAGCTTGGAATTTCAGGGAAGCGAAAAACTGTTTTTT; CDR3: CASSLEFQGSEKLFF
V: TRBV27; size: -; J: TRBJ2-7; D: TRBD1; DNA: TGTGCCAGCAGTTTATCCGGGACAGGGTCCCCCGAGCAGTACTTC; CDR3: CASSLSGTGSPEQYF
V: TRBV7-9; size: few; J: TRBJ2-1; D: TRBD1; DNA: TGTGCCAGCAGCTTGCGGATAACAGGGGGGTACAATGAGCAGTTCTTC; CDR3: CASSLRITGGYNEQFF
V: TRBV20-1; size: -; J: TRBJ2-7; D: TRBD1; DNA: TGCAGTGCTCCAAATATTCGACAGGGTTCCTACGAGCAGTACTTC; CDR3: CSAPNIRQGSYEQYF
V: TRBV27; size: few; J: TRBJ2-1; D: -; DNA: TGTGCCAGCGCCCAGCGTACCAACAATGAGCAGTTCTTC; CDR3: CASAQRTNNEQFF
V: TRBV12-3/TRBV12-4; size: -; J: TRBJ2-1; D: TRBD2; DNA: TGTGCCAGCAGTTTAGCGCCACTAGCGGGGGACAATGAGCAGTTCTTC; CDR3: CASSLAPLAGDNEQFF
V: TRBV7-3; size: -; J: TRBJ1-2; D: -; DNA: TGTGCCAGCAGCCCGCAACAGGGCCAGTATGGCTACACCTTC; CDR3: CASSPQQGQYGYTF
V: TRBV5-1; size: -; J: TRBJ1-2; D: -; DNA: TGCGCCAGCAGCTTGGCCCAGGCAACGTTGGAATACACCTTC; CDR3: CASSLAQATLEYTF
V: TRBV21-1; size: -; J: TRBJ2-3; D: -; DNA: TGTGCCAGCTTTTGGGAACTGGGGGGCACAGATACGCAGTATTTT; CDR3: CASFWELGGTDTQYF
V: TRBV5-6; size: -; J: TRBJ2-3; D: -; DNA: TGTGCCAGCAGCTACTGGCGTGGGGCGAGCACAGATACGCAGTATTTT; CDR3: CASSYWRGASTDTQYF
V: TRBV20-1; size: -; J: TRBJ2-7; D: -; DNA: TGCAGTGCTAGGATACAGGGGAGGGCAAAAGGCGAGCAGTACTTC; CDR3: CSARIQGRAKGEQYF
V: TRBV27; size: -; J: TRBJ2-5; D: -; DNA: TGTGCCAGCAGTCGGCCTGAAAGCGAGACCCAGTACTTC; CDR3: CASSRPESETQYF
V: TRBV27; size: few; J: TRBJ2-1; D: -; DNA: TGTGCCAGCAGTAAGGGGGGACGGCAGTTCTTC; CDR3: CASSKGGRQFF
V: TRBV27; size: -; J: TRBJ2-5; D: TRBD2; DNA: TGTGCCAGCAGCCCCGGGACTAGCGGGCTTCGGGAGACCCAGTACTTC; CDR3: CASSPGTSGLRETQYF
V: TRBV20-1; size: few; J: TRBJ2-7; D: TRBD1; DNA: TGCAGTGCTAGAGATCCCCAGGGGGCCTACGAGCAGTACTTC; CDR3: CSARDPQGAYEQYF
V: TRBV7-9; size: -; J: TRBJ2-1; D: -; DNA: TGTGCCAGCAGCTCACCTCGGGGGACAGAGCGCAATGAGCAGTTCTTC; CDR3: CASSSPRGTERNEQFF
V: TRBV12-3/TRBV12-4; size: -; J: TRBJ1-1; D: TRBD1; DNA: TGTGCCAGCATCCGGACAGGGGCCTACACTGAAGCTTTCTTT; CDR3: CASIRTGAYTEAFF
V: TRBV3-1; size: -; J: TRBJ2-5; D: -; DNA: TGTGCCAGCAGCCAAGGTACTATCCAAGAGACCCAGTACTTC; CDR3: CASSQGTIQETQYF
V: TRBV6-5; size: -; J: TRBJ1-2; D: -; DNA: TGTGCCAGCAGTTACGGGCCGGGGACACCCATCGGTGGCTACACCTTC; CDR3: CASSYGPGTPIGGYTF
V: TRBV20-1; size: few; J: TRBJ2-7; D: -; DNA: TGCAGTGCTAGATCCCTGGCTACCGCCTACGAGCAGTACTTC; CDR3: CSARSLATAYEQYF
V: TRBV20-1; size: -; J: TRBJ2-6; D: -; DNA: TGCAGTGCTAGGAAGGGTAACTCTGGGGCCAACGTCCTGACTTTC; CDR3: CSARKGNSGANVLTF
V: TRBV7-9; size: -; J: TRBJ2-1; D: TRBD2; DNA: TGTGCCAGCAGCTTAGCCCTAGCGGGGGTCCACAATGAGCAGTTCTTC; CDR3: CASSLALAGVHNEQFF
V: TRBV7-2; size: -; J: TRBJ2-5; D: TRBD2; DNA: TGTGCCAGCGACCTTAGCGGGGGGATCCTCTCTCAGACCCAGTACTTC; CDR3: CASDLSGGILSQTQYF
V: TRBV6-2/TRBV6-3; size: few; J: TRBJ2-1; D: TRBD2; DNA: TGTGCCAGCAGTTACTCCAGGACTAGCGGGGGGGTCTACAATGAGCAGTTCTTC; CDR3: CASSYSRTSGGVYNEQFF
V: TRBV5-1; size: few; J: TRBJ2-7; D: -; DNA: TGCGCCAGCAGCTTCAGGGGTAAGGGCTACGAGCAGTACTTC; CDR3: CASSFRGKGYEQYF
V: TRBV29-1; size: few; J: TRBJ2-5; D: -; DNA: TGCAGCGTTGAACCGGGGGCGACTCAAGAGACCCAGTACTTC; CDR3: CSVEPGATQETQYF
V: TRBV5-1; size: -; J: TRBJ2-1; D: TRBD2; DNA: TGCGCCAGCAGCCTACCGTTGAAACGGGGGGGTGAGCAGTTCTTC; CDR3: CASSLPLKRGGEQFF
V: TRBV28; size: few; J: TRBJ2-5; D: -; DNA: TGTGCCAGCAGTTTAAGACAGGCTGAGACCCAGTACTTC; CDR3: CASSLRQAETQYF
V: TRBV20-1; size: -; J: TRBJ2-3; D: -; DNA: TGCAGTGCTCGGGGAAGACGCACAGATACGCAGTATTTT; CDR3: CSARGRRTDTQYF
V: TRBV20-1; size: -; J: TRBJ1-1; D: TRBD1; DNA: TGCAGTGCCGGGACAGGGGGCATGAACACTGAAGCTTTCTTT; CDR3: CSAGTGGMNTEAFF
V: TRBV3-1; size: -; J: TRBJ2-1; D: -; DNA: TGTGCCAGCAGCCATCCCAATGAGCAGTTCTTC; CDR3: CASSHPNEQFF